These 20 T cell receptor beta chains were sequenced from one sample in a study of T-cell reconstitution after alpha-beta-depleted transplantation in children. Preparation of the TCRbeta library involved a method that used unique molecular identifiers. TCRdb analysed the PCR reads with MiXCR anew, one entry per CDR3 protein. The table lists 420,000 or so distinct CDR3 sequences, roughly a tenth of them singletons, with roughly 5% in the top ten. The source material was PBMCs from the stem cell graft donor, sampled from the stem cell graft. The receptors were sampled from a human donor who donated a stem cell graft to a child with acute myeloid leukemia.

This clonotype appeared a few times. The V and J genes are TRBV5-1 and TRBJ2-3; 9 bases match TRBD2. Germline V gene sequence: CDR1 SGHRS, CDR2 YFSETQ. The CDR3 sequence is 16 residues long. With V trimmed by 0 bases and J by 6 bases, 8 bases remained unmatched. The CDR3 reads CASSLAASGNYDTQYF. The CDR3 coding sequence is TGCGCCAGCAGCTTGGCGGCTAGCGGGAACTATGATACGCAGTATTTT.

CDR3 DNA sequence: TGCGCCAGCAGTGAGGGAGGGATCACCTACAATGAGCAGTTCTTC. It is translated as CASSEGGITYNEQFF. The rearrangement uses TRBV10-2 and TRBJ2-1, with D possibly being TRBD2 (6 bases). The CDR3 contains 15 residues. V gave up 2 bases and J gave up 2 bases, with 10 bases separating them. Germline V lookup: CDR1 WSHSY, CDR2 SAAADI.

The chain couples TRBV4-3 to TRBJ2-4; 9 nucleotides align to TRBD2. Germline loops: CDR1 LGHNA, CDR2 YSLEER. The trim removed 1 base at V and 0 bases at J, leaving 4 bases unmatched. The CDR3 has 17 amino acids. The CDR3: CASSQGLAALAKNIQYF. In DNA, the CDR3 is TGCGCCAGCAGCCAAGGACTAGCGGCTTTAGCCAAAAACATTCAGTACTTC.

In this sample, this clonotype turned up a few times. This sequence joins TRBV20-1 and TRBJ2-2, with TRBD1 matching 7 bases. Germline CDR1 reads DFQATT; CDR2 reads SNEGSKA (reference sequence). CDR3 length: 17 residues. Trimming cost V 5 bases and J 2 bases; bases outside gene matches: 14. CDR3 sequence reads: CSAPLPGSGGNTGELFF. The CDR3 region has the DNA TGCAGTGCTCCACTCCCCGGTTCAGGGGGAAACACCGGGGAGCTGTTTTTT.

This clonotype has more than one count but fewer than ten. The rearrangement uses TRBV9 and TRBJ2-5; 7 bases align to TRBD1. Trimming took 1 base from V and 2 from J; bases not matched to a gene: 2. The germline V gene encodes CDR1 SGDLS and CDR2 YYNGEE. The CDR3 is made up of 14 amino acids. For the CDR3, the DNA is TGTGCCAGCAGCGTAATGGGACAGCAAGAGACCCAGTACTTC. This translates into CASSVMGQQETQYF. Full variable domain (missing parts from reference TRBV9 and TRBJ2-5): DSGVTQTPKHLITATGQRVTLRCSPRSGDLSVYWYQQSLDQGLQFLIQYYNGEERAKGNILERFSAQQFPDLHSELNLSSLELGDSALYFCASSVMGQQETQYFGPGTRLLVL.

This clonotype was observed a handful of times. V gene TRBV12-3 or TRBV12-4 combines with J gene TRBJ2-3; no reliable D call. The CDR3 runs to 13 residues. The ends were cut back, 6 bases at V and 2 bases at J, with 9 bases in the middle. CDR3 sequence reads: CASRARNTDTQYF. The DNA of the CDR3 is TGTGCCAGCAGAGCAAGGAACACAGATACGCAGTATTTT.

For the CDR3, the DNA is TGCAGTGCTAGGACGCCTAGCGGTGAGCAGTTCTTC. Translating it yields CSARTPSGEQFF. The rearrangement uses TRBV20-1 and TRBJ2-1; 7 nucleotides line up with TRBD2. The CDR3 has 12 residues. Germline CDR1 DFQATT, CDR2 SNEGSKA (reference sequence). The V and J ends lost 3 bases and 9 bases, in that order; junction bases with no gene match: 5.

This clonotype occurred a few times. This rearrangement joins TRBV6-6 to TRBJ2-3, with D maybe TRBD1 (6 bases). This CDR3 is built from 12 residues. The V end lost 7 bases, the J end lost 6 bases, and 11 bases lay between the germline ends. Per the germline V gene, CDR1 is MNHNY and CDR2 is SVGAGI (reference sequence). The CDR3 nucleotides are TGTGCCAGCACTACAGGGTACGATACGCAGTATTTT. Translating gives CASTTGYDTQYF.

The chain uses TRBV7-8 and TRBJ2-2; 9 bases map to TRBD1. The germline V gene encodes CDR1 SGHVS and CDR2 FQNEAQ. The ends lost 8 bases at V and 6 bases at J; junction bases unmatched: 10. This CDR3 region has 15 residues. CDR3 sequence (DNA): TGTGCCAGCGGTTCTCCGGGACAGGGAGCCGGGGAGCTGTTTTTT. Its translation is CASGSPGQGAGELFF.

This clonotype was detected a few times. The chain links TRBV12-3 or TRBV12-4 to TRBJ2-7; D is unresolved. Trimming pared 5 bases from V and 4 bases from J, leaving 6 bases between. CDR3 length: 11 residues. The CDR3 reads CASSGGYEQYV. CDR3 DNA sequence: TGTGCCAGCAGTGGTGGGTACGAGCAGTACGTC.

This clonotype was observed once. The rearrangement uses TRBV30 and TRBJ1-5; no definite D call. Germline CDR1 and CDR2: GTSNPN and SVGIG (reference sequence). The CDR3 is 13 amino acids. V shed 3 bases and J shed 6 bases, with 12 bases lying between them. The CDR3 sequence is CAWSQGLRQPQHF. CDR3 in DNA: TGTGCCTGGAGCCAAGGTCTACGTCAGCCCCAGCATTTT.

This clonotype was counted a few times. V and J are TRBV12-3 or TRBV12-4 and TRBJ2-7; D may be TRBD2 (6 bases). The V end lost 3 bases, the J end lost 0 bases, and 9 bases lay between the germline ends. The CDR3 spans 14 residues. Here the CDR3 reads CASSFGGVSYEQYV. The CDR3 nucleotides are TGTGCCAGCAGTTTCGGCGGGGTCTCCTACGAGCAGTACGTC.

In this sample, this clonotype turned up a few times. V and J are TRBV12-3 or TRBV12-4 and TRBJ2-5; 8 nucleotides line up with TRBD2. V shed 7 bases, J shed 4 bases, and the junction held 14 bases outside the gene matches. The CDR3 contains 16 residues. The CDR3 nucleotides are TGTGCCAGCAAGCCTAGTACTAGCGGAATCTTAGAGACCCAGTACTTC. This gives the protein CASKPSTSGILETQYF.

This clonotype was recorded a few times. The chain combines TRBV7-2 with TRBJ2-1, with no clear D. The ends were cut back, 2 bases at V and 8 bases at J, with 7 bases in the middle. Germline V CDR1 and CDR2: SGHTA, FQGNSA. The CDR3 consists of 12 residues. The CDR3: CASSLRRHEQFF. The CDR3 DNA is TGTGCCAGCAGCTTAAGAAGGCATGAGCAGTTCTTC.

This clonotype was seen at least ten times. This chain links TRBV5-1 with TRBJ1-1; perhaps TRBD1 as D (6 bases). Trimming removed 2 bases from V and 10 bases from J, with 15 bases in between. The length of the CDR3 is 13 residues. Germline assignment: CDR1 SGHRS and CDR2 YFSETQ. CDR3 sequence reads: CASSLGTTWGAFF. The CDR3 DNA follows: TGCGCCAGCAGCTTAGGGACAACTTGGGGAGCTTTCTTT. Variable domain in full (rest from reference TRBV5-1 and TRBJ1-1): KAGVTQTPRYLIKTRGQQVTLSCSPISGHRSVSWYQQTPGQGLQFLFEYFSETQRNKGNFPGRFSGRQFSNSRSEMNVSTLELGDSALYLCASSLGTTWGAFFGQGTRLTVV.

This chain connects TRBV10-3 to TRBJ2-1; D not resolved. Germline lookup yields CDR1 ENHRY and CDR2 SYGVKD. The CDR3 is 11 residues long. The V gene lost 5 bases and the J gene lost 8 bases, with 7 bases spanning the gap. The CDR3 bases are TGTGCCATCAGTCCCGACTATGAGCAGTTCTTC. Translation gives CAISPDYEQFF.

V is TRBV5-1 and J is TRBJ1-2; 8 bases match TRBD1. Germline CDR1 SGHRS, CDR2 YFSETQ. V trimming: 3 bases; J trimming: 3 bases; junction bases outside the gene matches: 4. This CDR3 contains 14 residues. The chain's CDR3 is CASSWGQADYGYTF. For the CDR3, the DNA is TGCGCCAGCAGCTGGGGACAGGCGGACTATGGCTACACCTTC.

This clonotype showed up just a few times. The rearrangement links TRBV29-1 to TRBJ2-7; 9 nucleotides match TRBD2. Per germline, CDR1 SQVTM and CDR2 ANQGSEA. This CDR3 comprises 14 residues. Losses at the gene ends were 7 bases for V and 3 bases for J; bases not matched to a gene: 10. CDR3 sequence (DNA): TGCAGCGCCCAGACTAGCGGAAGGCTCTACGAGCAGTACTTC. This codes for CSAQTSGRLYEQYF.

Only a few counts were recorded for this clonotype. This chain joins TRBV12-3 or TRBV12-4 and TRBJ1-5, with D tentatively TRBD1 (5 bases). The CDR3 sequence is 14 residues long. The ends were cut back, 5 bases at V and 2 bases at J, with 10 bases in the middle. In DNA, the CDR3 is TGTGCCAGCAGTCCGGGACGGGGCAATCAGCCCCAGCATTTT. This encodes CASSPGRGNQPQHF.

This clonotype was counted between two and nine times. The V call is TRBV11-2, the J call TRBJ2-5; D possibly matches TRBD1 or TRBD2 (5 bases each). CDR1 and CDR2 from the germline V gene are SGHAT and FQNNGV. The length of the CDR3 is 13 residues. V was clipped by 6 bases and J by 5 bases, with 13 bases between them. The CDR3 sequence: CASRQMGDETQYF. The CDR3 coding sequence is TGTGCCAGCAGGCAAATGGGGGATGAGACCCAGTACTTC.